The 7 T cell receptor beta chains below come from one sample, sequenced in a study of beta chain features in type 1 diabetes. Since all of the isolated RNA was reverse transcribed, expressed TCRB transcripts were what got sequenced. TCRdb keeps only in-frame clones here, not all; method: immunoSEQ multiplex PCR. The sample carries approximately 140,000 clones, less than 8.5% recorded once. The specimen was central memory CD4+ T cells from blood. The source is a woman under 40 in good health.

This CDR3 reads CASSLWGDRDNTEAFF. CDR3 sequence (DNA): TGTGCCAGCAGTTTATGGGGGGACAGGGACAACACTGAAGCTTTCTTT. This chain uses TRBV28 with TRBJ1-1; 9 bases line up with TRBD1. Germline V lookup: CDR1 MDHEN, CDR2 SYDVKM. J gave up 2 bases and V 0 bases, and 4 bases lay outside the gene matches. CDR3 length equals 16 residues.

This clone was counted a few times. This sequence joins TRBV6-5 and TRBJ2-1, with TRBD2 identical over 8 bases. The CDR3 extends over 14 amino acids. The germline CDR1 and CDR2 sequences are MNHEY and SVGAGI. V lost 11 bases to trimming and J lost 3 bases; unmatched junction nucleotides: 9. CDR3 coding DNA: TGTGCCTCTGCGGGACTAGATCGCTACAATGAGCAGTTCTTC. Translating gives CASAGLDRYNEQFF.

There are many counts of this clone. V is TRBV7-9 and J is TRBJ2-7; 7 bases line up with TRBD2. Trimming cost V 1 base and J 0 bases; bases outside gene matches: 9. The CDR3 length is 17 residues. CDR1 and CDR2 from the germline V gene are SEHNR and FQNEAQ (reference sequence). The CDR3 region is CASSLGEKRDSSYEQYF. CDR3 sequence (DNA): TGTGCCAGCAGCTTAGGAGAAAAGCGGGACTCCTCCTACGAGCAGTACTTC.

J is TRBJ2-7 and V is TRBV9, with 8 nucleotides matching TRBD2. V dropped 0 bases and J dropped 6; count of bases not matched to a gene: 8. The CDR3 totals 15 residues. Germline CDR1 and CDR2: SGDLS and YYNGEE. Here the CDR3 DNA reads TGTGCCAGCAGCGTAGTCGCGGGAGGAACAGGCGAGCAGTACTTC. Amino acid sequence: CASSVVAGGTGEQYF.

This clone showed up just a few times. CDR3 protein: CASSLGVGGTGRGGEEQYF. The CDR3 nucleotides are TGTGCCAGCAGTTTGGGGGTCGGTGGGACCGGCCGCGGGGGGGAAGAGCAGTACTTC. This chain connects TRBV28 to TRBJ2-7; TRBD2 aligns across 9 bases. J was trimmed by 7 bases and V by 3 bases; bases with no gene match: 22. The CDR3 contains 19 residues. Per the germline V gene, CDR1 is MDHEN and CDR2 is SYDVKM.

This clone has just a few counts. The V and J genes are TRBV28 and TRBJ2-2; TRBD2 might be the D (6 bases). The V end lost 2 bases, the J end lost 6 bases, and 13 bases lay between the germline ends. Germline V CDR1 and CDR2: MDHEN, SYDVKM. CDR3 length equals 15 residues. The DNA of the CDR3 is TGTGCCAGCAGTTTACCGGGAGCGAAACCCGGGGAGCTGTTTTTT. This encodes CASSLPGAKPGELFF. The full variable domain, rest sourced from reference TRBV28 and TRBJ2-2, is DVKVTQSSRYLVKRTGEKVFLECVQDMDHENMFWYRQDPGLGLRLIYFSYDVKMKEKGDIPEGYSVSREKKERFSLILESASTNQTSMYLCASSLPGAKPGELFFGEGSRLTVL.

The sample holds a few counts of this clone. The chain joins TRBV7-6 to TRBJ1-5; TRBD1 is a possible D gene (5 bases). Germline CDR1 SGHVS, CDR2 FNYEAQ. With 0 bases removed from V and 2 bases from J, the gap between germline ends came to 14 bases. The CDR3 runs 17 residues. The CDR3 DNA sequence: TGTGCCAGCAGCTTAGCGAACGGGGGTGAAGGCAATCAGCCCCAGCATTTT. It encodes CASSLANGGEGNQPQHF.